Below, one TCR beta chain is given with its context. Its antigen is unidentified. This record belongs to a study of T-cell memory formation after mild COVID-19. The overall study: Largely donor-specific TCR clusters were found.

UMIs and sample barcodes were carried by the TCR alpha and TCR beta cDNA libraries that 5'RACE produced using constant-segment primers. TCRdb re-called the 5' RACE reads with MiXCR, one entry per CDR3 protein. The sample yields fewer than 350,000 distinct CDR3 sequences, more than 15% seen once. Trimming cost V 8 bases and J 6 bases, with 13 bases left between them. Looked up from germline, CDR1 is ENHRY and CDR2 is SYGVKD. The CDR3 totals 13 residues. General study points: SARS-CoV-2 specificity was not confirmed for second-wave clones peaking on day 37.

Sequencing was done on a sample of PBMCs or a T cell subset sorted from them (not recorded which). The chain links TRBV10-3 to TRBJ2-2; tentatively, D is TRBD2 (5 bases). The receptor was isolated from a man between 18 and 35 years old who had mild COVID-19 (a few samples of this study predate the infection). Cell type and time point are not known. The chain's CDR3 is CAIGGLLAGELFF. The CDR3 DNA reads as TGTGCCATCGGCGGACTCCTGGCCGGGGAGCTGTTTTTT.